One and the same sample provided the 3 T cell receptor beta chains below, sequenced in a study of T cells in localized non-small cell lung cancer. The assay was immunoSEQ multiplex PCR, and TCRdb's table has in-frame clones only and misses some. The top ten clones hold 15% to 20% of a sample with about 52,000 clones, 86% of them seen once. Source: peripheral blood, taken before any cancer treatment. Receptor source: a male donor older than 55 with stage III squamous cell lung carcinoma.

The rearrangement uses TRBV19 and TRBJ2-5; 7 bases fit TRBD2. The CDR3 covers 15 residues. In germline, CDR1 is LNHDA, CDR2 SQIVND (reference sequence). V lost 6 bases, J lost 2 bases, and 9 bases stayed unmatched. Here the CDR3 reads CASSSGTNSQETQYF. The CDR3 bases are TGTGCCAGTAGCAGCGGGACTAATAGTCAAGAGACCCAGTACTTC.

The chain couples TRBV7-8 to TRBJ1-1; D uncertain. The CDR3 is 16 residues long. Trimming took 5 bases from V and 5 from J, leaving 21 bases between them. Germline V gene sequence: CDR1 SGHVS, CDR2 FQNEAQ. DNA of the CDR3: TGTGCCAGCAGCCCTAGGGTGCCCGCCCAGGCGACTGAAGCTTTCTTT. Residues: CASSPRVPAQATEAFF.

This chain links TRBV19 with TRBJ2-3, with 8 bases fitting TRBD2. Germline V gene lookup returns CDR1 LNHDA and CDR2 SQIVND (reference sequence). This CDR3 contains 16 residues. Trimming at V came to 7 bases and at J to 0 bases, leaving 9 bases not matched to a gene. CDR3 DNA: TGTGCCAGTAATGAACTAGCGGCCTATAGCACAGATACGCAGTATTTT. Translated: CASNELAAYSTDTQYF.